This section outlines one TCR beta chain sequence together with its context. A much larger clone differs from this one at a single base, so this may be a read error. The sample originates from a study of T cells in Graves' hyperthyroidism and ophthalmopathy. Regions amplified from RNA transcripts were the TCR beta CDR3 regions. RT-PCR in the first round (using the HTBI primer set) targeted the TCR CDR3. TCRdb redid the calling of the multiplex PCR reads with MiXCR, one entry per CDR3 protein. Of approximately 270,000 distinct CDR3 sequences listed, 13% to 15% are singletons. The germline V gene has CDR1 MNHEY and CDR2 SMNVEV (reference sequence). The CDR3 sequence is 13 residues long. The germline V and J ends were trimmed by 6 bases and 5 bases, with 10 bases remaining between them. Researchers barred patients who had uncontrolled infection, other autoimmune disease, pregnancy or lactation. Based on clinical symptoms, serum thyroxine and TRAb, thyroid ultrasound and orbital computed tomography, diagnoses were reached.

The chain carries TRBV27 and TRBJ2-2, with a weak D call TRBD1 (5 bases). Sequencing was performed on blood. The origin of this receptor is a woman aged 40 to 55 with Graves' hyperthyroidism that later progressed to Graves' ophthalmopathy. As DNA, the CDR3 is TGTGCCAGCAGCTGGGCAGGGACCGGGGAGCTGTTTTTT. Its translation: CASSWAGTGELFF.